This T cell receptor beta chain originates from a study of vaccination effects on CD4 cells after COVID-19. Germline values: CDR1 SGHDT, CDR2 YYEEEE. Trimming removed 4 bases from V and 3 bases from J, with 13 bases in between. This CDR3 spans 14 amino acids. Study-wide points: At late timepoints after vaccination, vaccine- and infection-induced clones shrank markedly.

ViraFEST expansion of antigen-specific CD4+ T cells with viral peptide pools preceded sequencing. The culture ran for nine to eleven days, and then CD4+ T cells were isolated. With regard to this clone: Its specificity is not known.

The assay was immunoSEQ multiplex PCR, and TCRdb's table has in-frame clones only and misses some. The sample consists of about 79,000 clones, around 76% of them appearing once. This clonotype was obtained from a human donor who received a COVID-19 vaccine. The sample consisted of CD4+ T cells from PBMCs cultured with HCoV-229E spike peptides, taken before COVID-19 vaccination. The chain couples TRBV5-6 to TRBJ2-5; unclear D gene. The CDR3 protein is CASSLRRLEETQYF. The CDR3 nucleotides read TGTGCCAGCAGCCTTAGGCGGCTGGAAGAGACCCAGTACTTC.